This is a list of T cell receptor beta chains from one sample in a study of cytomegalovirus exposure and HLA in healthy donors. Produced via immunoSEQ multiplex PCR; TCRdb's table is partial and in-frame only. There are about 120,000 clones in the sample, with around 6.5% held by the top ten. The source material was PBMCs. Receptor source: a man aged 35 to 55 in good health and CMV-seropositive. The CDR3 runs from the conserved cysteine through the conserved F or W. The order of the fields is J gene, D gene, V gene, CDR3 DNA, CDR3 protein. D genes are given only for firm matches.

J gene: TRBJ2-7
D gene: TRBD2
V gene: TRBV5-6
CDR3 DNA: TGTGCCAGCAGCCAGTGGGGTAGACTAGCCTTCCCCTACGAGCAGTACTTC
CDR3 protein: CASSQWGRLAFPYEQYF

J gene: TRBJ1-2
D gene: -
V gene: TRBV19
CDR3 DNA: TGTGCCAGTAGTATATATAGCGGGGGAAATCGTGGCTACACCTTC
CDR3 protein: CASSIYSGGNRGYTF

J gene: TRBJ2-1
D gene: -
V gene: TRBV2
CDR3 DNA: TGTGCCAGCAAATTGCGGGAAAACAATGAGCAGTTCTTC
CDR3 protein: CASKLRENNEQFF

J gene: TRBJ1-3
D gene: -
V gene: TRBV9
CDR3 DNA: TGTGCCAGCAGCGTAGAGAGCTCTGGAAACACCATATATTTT
CDR3 protein: CASSVESSGNTIYF

J gene: TRBJ2-7
D gene: -
V gene: TRBV7-2
CDR3 DNA: TGTGCCAGCAGTGGGGAGTGGTCGGGCGAGCAGTACTTC
CDR3 protein: CASSGEWSGEQYF

J gene: TRBJ2-5
D gene: -
V gene: TRBV7-2
CDR3 DNA: TGTGCCAGCAGCTTAGGAGGGAGCCGAGAGACCCAGTACTTC
CDR3 protein: CASSLGGSRETQYF

J gene: TRBJ1-2
D gene: TRBD1
V gene: TRBV27
CDR3 DNA: TGTGCCAGCAGTCAACAGGGGGCGGGTCTTCCACGTTACACCTTC
CDR3 protein: CASSQQGAGLPRYTF

J gene: TRBJ1-4
D gene: TRBD1
V gene: TRBV6-5
CDR3 DNA: TGTGCCAGCAGTTCCCTGGGACAGGGGCGTGAAAAACTGTTTTTT
CDR3 protein: CASSSLGQGREKLFF

J gene: TRBJ2-7
D gene: -
V gene: TRBV28
CDR3 DNA: TGTGCCAGCAGTCGTGCCTACGAGCAGTACTTC
CDR3 protein: CASSRAYEQYF

J gene: TRBJ2-7
D gene: -
V gene: TRBV7-6
CDR3 DNA: TGTGCCAGCAGCTTAGGTAGAGGGAGCTACGAGCAGTACTTC
CDR3 protein: CASSLGRGSYEQYF

J gene: TRBJ1-5
D gene: -
V gene: TRBV27
CDR3 DNA: TGTGCCAGCAGTCCAACTGTTGGGCCCCAGCATTTT
CDR3 protein: CASSPTVGPQHF

J gene: TRBJ2-7
D gene: TRBD2
V gene: TRBV7-9
CDR3 DNA: TGTGCCAGCAGCTCCAGCGGACTAGCGGGAGTTTACGAGCAGTACTTC
CDR3 protein: CASSSSGLAGVYEQYF

J gene: TRBJ2-3
D gene: -
V gene: TRBV11-3
CDR3 DNA: TGTGCCAGCAGCTTACGAGGTGCAGATACGCAGTATTTT
CDR3 protein: CASSLRGADTQYF

J gene: TRBJ1-1
D gene: -
V gene: TRBV5-1
CDR3 DNA: TGCGCCAGCAGCTTGGGGGCAGCAAACACTGAAGCTTTCTTT
CDR3 protein: CASSLGAANTEAFF

J gene: TRBJ1-1
D gene: -
V gene: TRBV28
CDR3 DNA: TGTGCCAGCAGTTTACGTCCCTCAGGTCTCGGAGCTTTCTTT
CDR3 protein: CASSLRPSGLGAFF

J gene: TRBJ2-3
D gene: TRBD2
V gene: TRBV4-3
CDR3 DNA: TGCGCCAGCAGCCAAGGAGGAATAGGGACTAGCGGGAGGGCCGATCCAGATACGCAGTATTTT
CDR3 protein: CASSQGGIGTSGRADPDTQYF

J gene: TRBJ2-1
D gene: -
V gene: TRBV28
CDR3 DNA: TGTGCCAGCAGTCCCCTGGAACCAGCGGCCCTTGGTGAGCAGTTCTTC
CDR3 protein: CASSPLEPAALGEQFF

J gene: TRBJ2-7
D gene: -
V gene: TRBV5-5
CDR3 DNA: TGTGCCAGCAGCTACACCTCCGGGGGGCTCTACGAGCAGTACTTC
CDR3 protein: CASSYTSGGLYEQYF

J gene: TRBJ2-7
D gene: TRBD1
V gene: TRBV27
CDR3 DNA: TGTGCCAGCAGTACTACTATTACCCGGGACAGGGGAGTCCACGAGCAGTACTTC
CDR3 protein: CASSTTITRDRGVHEQYF

J gene: TRBJ2-2
D gene: -
V gene: TRBV6-1
CDR3 DNA: TGTGCCAGCAGTGAGCTGGAGGGATCCGGGGAGCTGTTTTTT
CDR3 protein: CASSELEGSGELFF

J gene: TRBJ2-7
D gene: TRBD2
V gene: TRBV6-6
CDR3 DNA: TGTGCCAGCAGTTACGGGAGGGACTTTAGCTCCTACGAGCAGTACTTC
CDR3 protein: CASSYGRDFSSYEQYF

J gene: TRBJ2-2
D gene: -
V gene: TRBV19
CDR3 DNA: TGTGCCAGTAGACTACAGGGTAGCCAAAACACCGGGGAGCTGTTTTTT
CDR3 protein: CASRLQGSQNTGELFF

J gene: TRBJ2-4
D gene: TRBD1
V gene: TRBV10-2
CDR3 DNA: TGCGCCAGCAGTGTGACAGGGGACAAAAACATTCAGTACTTC
CDR3 protein: CASSVTGDKNIQYF

J gene: TRBJ2-7
D gene: TRBD2
V gene: TRBV6-4
CDR3 DNA: TGTGCCAGCAGTGACCCGACTAGCGGGCAGTCCTACGAGCAGTACTTC
CDR3 protein: CASSDPTSGQSYEQYF

J gene: TRBJ1-1
D gene: -
V gene: TRBV28
CDR3 DNA: TGTGCCAGCAGTTTGTTCCAGGGGTTAAGAAGGAACACTGAAGCTTTCTTT
CDR3 protein: CASSLFQGLRRNTEAFF

J gene: TRBJ1-2
D gene: -
V gene: TRBV5-1
CDR3 DNA: TGCGCCAGCAGTAGAGAGGAAGAAGCCTATGGCTACACCTTC
CDR3 protein: CASSREEEAYGYTF

J gene: TRBJ2-3
D gene: -
V gene: TRBV27
CDR3 DNA: TGTGCCAGCAGTTTCCTCGGTAGGGAGATACCCACAGATACGCAGTATTTT
CDR3 protein: CASSFLGREIPTDTQYF

J gene: TRBJ1-3
D gene: -
V gene: TRBV19
CDR3 DNA: TGTGCCACCAGAACCCCAGGGGCTGGAAACACCATATATTTT
CDR3 protein: CATRTPGAGNTIYF

J gene: TRBJ2-5
D gene: TRBD2
V gene: TRBV7-7
CDR3 DNA: TGTGCCAGCAGCTCAGCGGGAGGGCCGGGGGAGACCCAGTACTTC
CDR3 protein: CASSSAGGPGETQYF

J gene: TRBJ2-1
D gene: -
V gene: TRBV9
CDR3 DNA: TGTGCCAGCAGCGTAGGAGCCTATCTAAACAATGAGCAGTTCTTC
CDR3 protein: CASSVGAYLNNEQFF

J gene: TRBJ2-1
D gene: TRBD2
V gene: TRBV4-1
CDR3 DNA: TGCGCCAGCAGCCAGGAGACTAGCGGGAGGGGTCTCTACAATGAGCAGTTCTTC
CDR3 protein: CASSQETSGRGLYNEQFF

J gene: TRBJ2-1
D gene: TRBD1
V gene: TRBV2
CDR3 DNA: TGTGCCAGCAGTGATGACAGGGCTTCCTACAATGAGCAGTTCTTC
CDR3 protein: CASSDDRASYNEQFF

J gene: TRBJ2-1
D gene: TRBD2
V gene: TRBV5-1
CDR3 DNA: TGCGCCAGCAGCCCCGATACTAGACTAGCGGTTAATGAGCAGTTCTTC
CDR3 protein: CASSPDTRLAVNEQFF

J gene: TRBJ2-5
D gene: -
V gene: TRBV7-9
CDR3 DNA: TGTGCCAGCAGCTCGCAGAATCAAGAGACCCAGTACTTC
CDR3 protein: CASSSQNQETQYF

J gene: TRBJ2-7
D gene: -
V gene: TRBV27
CDR3 DNA: TGTGCCAGCAGTATCACCGGGACTGGCGCCTACGAGCAGTACTTC
CDR3 protein: CASSITGTGAYEQYF

J gene: TRBJ1-4
D gene: -
V gene: TRBV2
CDR3 DNA: TGTGCCAGCATATTCGACCTAGGGGGTGAAAAACTGTTTTTT
CDR3 protein: CASIFDLGGEKLFF

J gene: TRBJ2-2
D gene: TRBD1
V gene: TRBV4-3
CDR3 DNA: TGCGCCAGCAGCCAAGATATAGGGACAGGTGGCACCGGGGAGCTGTTTTTT
CDR3 protein: CASSQDIGTGGTGELFF

J gene: TRBJ2-7
D gene: -
V gene: TRBV2
CDR3 DNA: TGTGCCAGCAGTGACTTTCTCGAGCAGTACTTC
CDR3 protein: CASSDFLEQYF

J gene: TRBJ1-5
D gene: TRBD1
V gene: TRBV28
CDR3 DNA: TGTGCCAGCAGTTTACCCCCTCCGGGACAGGGACCGGGAAGCAATCAGCCCCAGCATTTT
CDR3 protein: CASSLPPPGQGPGSNQPQHF

J gene: TRBJ2-5
D gene: -
V gene: TRBV7-2
CDR3 DNA: TGTGCCAGCAGCTCCCATCTGGAGACTCCTATCCGGTACTTC
CDR3 protein: CASSSHLETPIRYF

J gene: TRBJ2-7
D gene: TRBD1
V gene: TRBV6-5
CDR3 DNA: TGTGCCAGCAGTTACAAAGGGACAGGAGGAAACGAGCAGTACTTC
CDR3 protein: CASSYKGTGGNEQYF

J gene: TRBJ2-1
D gene: TRBD2
V gene: TRBV28
CDR3 DNA: TGTGCCAGCAGTTTAGAGCTAGCGGGTCGGGATGAGCAGTTCTTC
CDR3 protein: CASSLELAGRDEQFF

J gene: TRBJ2-2
D gene: -
V gene: TRBV5-6
CDR3 DNA: TGTGCCAGCAGCTTGGCGGCAGGGACACTTTCCACCGGGGAGCTGTTTTTT
CDR3 protein: CASSLAAGTLSTGELFF

J gene: TRBJ1-1
D gene: -
V gene: TRBV5-1
CDR3 DNA: TGCGCCAGCAGCTCGTTCTTGAGGGTGGTGAACACTGAAGCTTTCTTT
CDR3 protein: CASSSFLRVVNTEAFF

J gene: TRBJ2-2
D gene: TRBD2
V gene: TRBV5-5
CDR3 DNA: TGTGCCAGCAGCTTGATACCGGGAGGGGCCGGGGAGCTGTTTTTT
CDR3 protein: CASSLIPGGAGELFF

J gene: TRBJ2-3
D gene: TRBD2
V gene: TRBV6-1
CDR3 DNA: TGTGCCAGCAGTGAAGTTGCGGGAGGTCTGGCAGATACGCAGTATTTT
CDR3 protein: CASSEVAGGLADTQYF